This record covers a single T cell receptor beta chain. The clone's antigen remains unknown. No base-level quality is on record; no much larger clone is a single base apart. The trial excluded patients who had a history of autoimmune disease or who were on systemic immunosuppression. Peripheral blood for TCR sequencing was drawn from every dose cohort at baseline, at cycle 4 day 1 and at cycle 7 day 1. The samples were taken from a phase I, first-in-human, multicenter, open-label dose-escalation trial of ivuxolimab. Adults with locally advanced or metastatic head and neck squamous cell, hepatocellular, melanoma or renal cell carcinoma were enrolled in the trial. Before TCR sequencing, CD4+ T cells and CD8+ T cells from peripheral blood were sorted into separate populations. The entry originates in a study of OX40 agonist ivuxolimab in advanced cancers. Describing the broader study: Ivuxolimab was an agonistic, fully human IgG2 monoclonal antibody directed against OX40 (CD134), a costimulatory receptor. Intravenous ivuxolimab was administered to patients every 2 weeks at six dose levels: 0.01, 0.1, 0.3, 1.5, 3 and 10 mg/kg. Among the approximately 50 dose-escalation patients, about 20 had hepatocellular carcinoma, 15 melanoma, 9 renal cell carcinoma and 9 head and neck cancer. A male proportion of 82.7% and a mean age of roughly 58 years, ranging from roughly 23 to 80, were recorded for the dose-escalation cohort. Prior anti-PD-1, anti-PD-L1 or anti-CTLA-4 therapy was permitted, and about two fifths of dose-escalation patients had received checkpoint inhibitors. Partial responses occurred in three dose-escalation patients, of whom one had hepatocellular carcinoma and two had cutaneous melanoma. The purpose of peripheral TCRbeta sequencing was to test whether ivuxolimab changed TCR sequence diversity and led to clonal T-cell expansion. The monotherapy dose-escalation portion (N of about 49 patients) of the phase I ivuxolimab trial is reported in the paper. What the study reported, not specific to this receptor: In the 0.1-3.0 mg/kg groups, partial responders were among the patients with the lowest normalized peripheral clonal expansion, particularly in CD8+ T cells. The antigen specificity of the peripheral T cells that underwent clonal expansion was not determined. At doses of 0.1 to 3.0 mg/kg, clonal expansion of both CD4+ and CD8+ blood T cells was observed from baseline to week 6. Low levels of normalized T-cell clonal expansion were also shown by some nonresponding patients. On average, CD8+ T cells showed more expanded clones than CD4+ T cells after ivuxolimab.

For sequencing of the TCRbeta CDR3 region, genomic DNA was extracted from the sorted cells. The immunoSEQ Assay was used to sequence the TCRbeta CDR3 regions. TCRdb provides this immuneACCESS table in a form limited to in-frame rearrangements. Some clones are lacking; in checked studies, under half of them reflect an unresolved V gene, and why the rest are absent is not known. The sample table records about 46,000 clones; 82% of these occur just once. The top ten clonotypes cover about 1.7% of the sample. V ends up 6 bases short and J 9 bases short, with an unmatched junction base count of 8. The CDR3 goes from the cysteine to the phenylalanine over 14 residues. The DNA shown is the 42-base CDR3, in frame from base 1. As encoded in the germline V gene, CDR1 is MGHRA while CDR2 is YSYEKL.

This TCR was recovered from an adult with an advanced solid tumor such as melanoma, head and neck, liver or kidney cancer. The rearranged segments are TRBV4-1 and TRBJ1-6, with 7 central nucleotides matching TRBD1. This sample comprised CD4+ or CD8+ T cells sorted from blood, obtained in a trial of the OX40 agonist ivuxolimab. This receptor carries the CDR3 CASRTGTEISPLHF. The DNA sequence is as follows: TGCGCCAGCAGGACCGGGACAGAGATTTCACCCCTCCACTTT.